The T cell receptor beta chain described here comes from a study of T cell responses to AZD1222 COVID-19 vaccine. Findings and limits, study-wide: Reportedly, nearly half the spike-specific TCRs target unmutated variant regions. Spike-specific TCR depth and breadth grew after two AZD1222 doses. The donor cohort was predominantly white British with a female majority, and clonal diversity may have been underestimated. Seropositive status at baseline applied to only five or six AZD1222 recipients.

TCRdb keeps only in-frame clones here, not all; method: immunoSEQ multiplex PCR. The table records roughly 43,000 clones, 80% of them present only once. With 5 bases removed from V and 6 bases from J, the gap between germline ends came to 7 bases. Per germline, CDR1 MDHEN and CDR2 SYDVKM. The length of the CDR3 is 11 residues. In the case of this clone: Its target is unknown.

The sample here was peripheral blood, taken 28 days after the second dose of the MenACWY control vaccine. This receptor was obtained from an adult who received the MenACWY meningococcal vaccine as a control. J is TRBJ1-1 and V is TRBV28, with D unresolved. The CDR3 region is CASSRRAEAFF. CDR3 nucleotide sequence: TGTGCCAGCAGTCGGAGGGCTGAAGCTTTCTTT.